Listed here are 24 T cell receptor beta chains from one sample, sequenced in a study of cytomegalovirus exposure and HLA in healthy donors. PCR was performed using 60 Vbeta and 13 Jbeta primers. Measured with immunoSEQ multiplex PCR; TCRdb has only the in-frame clones, and not every one. The sample carries some 140,000 clones, around 75% recorded once. Sequenced material: PBMCs. These receptors came from a female donor in good health and CMV-seronegative.

The chain is built from TRBV6-5 and TRBJ2-1; 14 bases line up with TRBD2. With 7 bases clipped from V and 7 bases from J, the junction kept 3 bases outside the gene matches. Germline CDR1 is MNHEY and CDR2 is SVGAGI. CDR3 length equals 14 residues. CDR3 protein: CASMTSGGVNEQFF. The DNA of the CDR3 is TGTGCCAGCATGACTAGCGGGGGGGTTAATGAGCAGTTCTTC.

The chain employs TRBV6-1 and TRBJ1-1; weak D call: TRBD1 (5 bases). V lost 6 bases and J lost 3, with 17 bases in between. The CDR3 totals 15 residues. The V gene's germline CDR1 is MNHNS and CDR2 SASEGT. The CDR3 DNA reads as TGTGCCAGCAGGTTATTCACAGGAGTGGACACTGAAGCTTTCTTT. Its translation: CASRLFTGVDTEAFF.

The V gene is TRBV2, the J gene TRBJ1-4; D remains unclear. Germline-derived CDR1 and CDR2 are SNHLY and FYNNEI. CDR3 length: 14 residues. Trimming took 5 bases from V and 7 from J, leaving 14 bases between them. The CDR3 nucleotides read TGTGCCAGCAGTTTCGCCGGAGCGGGTGAAAAACTGTTTTTT. Its translation is CASSFAGAGEKLFF.

The chain joins TRBV29-1 to TRBJ2-5; 8 bases are a match to TRBD1. The J call is doubtful: the DNA matches TRBJ2-7 better. This CDR3 is 13 amino acids long. Germline V gene lookup returns CDR1 SQVTM and CDR2 ANQGSEA. CDR3 nucleotides: TGCAGCGGGACGGACAGGGTAGGCTACGAGCAGTACTTC. It is translated as CSGTDRVGYEQYF.

This clone was recorded many times. The chain recombines TRBV19 with TRBJ1-1; D might be TRBD1 (5 bases). The CDR3 has 15 amino acids. Per germline, CDR1 LNHDA and CDR2 SQIVND (reference sequence). V was cut by 1 base and J by 4 bases, with 13 bases left in between. CDR3 coding DNA: TGTGCCAGTAGTATAGCGGGGGTAAAGGGCACTGAAGCTTTCTTT. Translating it yields CASSIAGVKGTEAFF.

The V and J genes are TRBV6-5 and TRBJ2-1, with D uncertain. Germline V gene data show CDR1 as MNHEY and CDR2 as SVGAGI. This CDR3 has 13 amino acids. V lost 6 bases to trimming and J lost 5 bases, with 11 bases between them. CDR3 coding DNA: TGTGCCAGCAGACCTCCTCTAAACAATGAGCAGTTCTTC. Amino acids: CASRPPLNNEQFF.

The V call is TRBV6-5, the J call TRBJ2-7; TRBD1 is a possible D gene (6 bases). This CDR3 comprises 14 residues. The germline V and J ends were trimmed by 5 bases and 3 bases, with 14 bases remaining between them. Germline assignment: CDR1 MNHEY and CDR2 SVGAGI. The CDR3: CASSIQQGNYEQYF. CDR3 DNA sequence: TGTGCCAGCAGTATACAACAGGGAAACTACGAGCAGTACTTC.

V gene TRBV15 combines with J gene TRBJ1-1, with a weak D call TRBD1 (5 bases). The CDR3 is made up of 15 amino acids. Germline assignment: CDR1 LNHNV and CDR2 YYDKDF (reference sequence). Trimming cost V 0 bases and J 4 bases, with 12 bases left between them. The CDR3 DNA sequence: TGTGCCACCAGCAGAGACGGACAAGGGGTCACTGAAGCTTTCTTT. It yields the protein CATSRDGQGVTEAFF. The entire variable domain, with the rest obtained from reference TRBV15 and TRBJ1-1, is as follows: DAMVIQNPRYQVTQFGKPVTLSCSQTLNHNVMYWYQQKSSQAPKLLFHYYDKDFNNEADTPDNFQSRRPNTSFCFLDIRSPGLGDTAMYLCATSRDGQGVTEAFFGQGTRLTVV.

This chain links TRBV29-1 with TRBJ2-7; 14 bases are a match to TRBD2. CDR1 SQVTM and CDR2 ANQGSEA come from the germline V gene. This CDR3 has 17 residues. The junction had 14 bases not matched to a gene; V was cut back by 4 bases and J by 6 bases. DNA of the CDR3: TGCAGCGTTGTTGGTTGGACTAGCGGGGGGCAGTCCGCCGAGCAGTACTTC. As protein: CSVVGWTSGGQSAEQYF.

The CDR3 coding sequence is TGTGCCAGCAGCCCCACGGCAGGGGCCAGGCAAGGTGACGGGTACTTC. It specifies CASSPTAGARQGDGYF. This chain links TRBV7-8 with TRBJ2-5; maybe TRBD1 (6 bases). Trimming stripped 5 bases from V and 13 bases from J, with 29 bases between. From germline, CDR1 is SGHVS and CDR2 FQNEAQ. CDR3 size: 16 residues.

This clone was seen a handful of times. The chain links TRBV9 to TRBJ1-1; D possibly corresponds to TRBD1 (6 bases). V was pared by 0 bases and J by 1 base, with 7 bases between. The CDR3 sequence is 14 residues long. The germline CDR1 and CDR2 sequences are SGDLS and YYNGEE. CDR3 region: CASSVAQGNTEAFF. CDR3 sequence (DNA): TGTGCCAGCAGCGTAGCACAGGGGAACACTGAAGCTTTCTTT.

CDR3 sequence: CAWTGQGTIGELFF. As DNA, the CDR3 is TGTGCCTGGACAGGACAGGGTACAATCGGGGAGCTGTTTTTT. The chain carries TRBV30 and TRBJ2-2, with TRBD1 matching 8 bases. The CDR3 sequence is 14 residues long. V lost 4 bases and J lost 7; bases outside the gene matches: 8. CDR1 GTSNPN and CDR2 SVGIG come from the germline V gene (reference sequence).

The chain employs TRBV5-8 and TRBJ1-5; D may be TRBD1 (5 bases). With 0 bases removed from V and 0 bases from J, the gap between germline ends came to 10 bases. From germline, CDR1 is SGHTS and CDR2 YDEGEE. This CDR3 region has 16 residues. The CDR3 sequence: CASSLGTNPSNQPQHF. CDR3 nucleotides: TGTGCCAGCAGCTTGGGGACAAACCCTAGCAATCAGCCCCAGCATTTT. Drawing the rest from reference TRBV5-8 and TRBJ1-5, the complete variable domain is EAGVTQSPTHLIKTRGQQATLRCSPISGHTSVYWYQQALGLGLQFLLWYDEGEERNRGNFPPRFSGRQFPNYSSELNVNALELEDSALYLCASSLGTNPSNQPQHFGDGTRLSIL.

J is TRBJ1-2 and V is TRBV13, with TRBD1 identical over 7 bases. Losses at the gene ends were 8 bases for V and 0 bases for J; bases not matched to a gene: 3. The CDR3 covers 13 residues. CDR1 and CDR2 (germline): PRHDT, FYEKMQ (reference sequence). The CDR3 spells CASATGTNYGYTF. CDR3 in DNA: TGTGCCAGCGCGACAGGGACTAACTATGGCTACACCTTC.

The chain combines TRBV18 with TRBJ2-5; 13 bases agree with TRBD2. Germline V gene lookup returns CDR1 KGHSH and CDR2 LQKENI. V lost 3 bases and J lost 1; bases outside the gene matches: 2. The CDR3 has 16 residues. Written as DNA, the CDR3 is TGTGCCAGCTCACCGACTAGCGGGGGGACCCAAGAGACCCAGTACTTC. Amino acids: CASSPTSGGTQETQYF.

The chain is built from TRBV11-2 and TRBJ2-5; weak D call: TRBD1 (6 bases). Between the trimmed V and J ends, which lost 6 bases and 4 bases, there was a span of 9 bases. The V gene's germline CDR1 is SGHAT and CDR2 FQNNGV. The CDR3 spans 12 residues. In DNA form, the CDR3 reads TGTGCCAGCAGTTCAGGGGCAGAGACCCAGTACTTC. Translation: CASSSGAETQYF.

The rearrangement links TRBV19 to TRBJ1-2; unclear D gene. Germline values: CDR1 LNHDA, CDR2 SQIVND (reference sequence). Trimming removed 3 bases at V and 2 bases at J, with 13 bases between. The CDR3 has 15 residues. CDR3 sequence: CASSMNLAPNYGYTF. In nucleotides, the CDR3 is TGTGCCAGTAGTATGAACCTAGCCCCCAACTATGGCTACACCTTC.

The chain joins TRBV28 to TRBJ1-5; D possibly corresponds to TRBD1 (5 bases). The V gene's germline CDR1 is MDHEN and CDR2 SYDVKM. V was clipped by 4 bases and J by 7 bases, with 11 bases between them. The CDR3 has 13 amino acids. CDR3 in DNA: TGTGCCAGCAGTTATGCGGGGGTCCAGCCCCAGCATTTT. Amino acid sequence: CASSYAGVQPQHF.

The CDR3 region is CASSLGYLAEETQYF. CDR3 coding DNA: TGTGCCAGCAGCTTAGGGTATCTAGCGGAAGAGACCCAGTACTTC. V and J are TRBV11-3 and TRBJ2-5, with 7 bases lining up with TRBD2. The CDR3 consists of 15 residues. V trimming: 1 base; J trimming: 3 bases; junction bases outside the gene matches: 5. CDR1 and CDR2 from the germline V gene are SGHNT and YENEEA.

This chain links TRBV7-9 with TRBJ2-1; D possibly corresponds to TRBD2 (6 bases). The CDR3 has 17 amino acids. V was cut by 1 base and J by 0 bases, with 13 bases left in between. CDR1 is SEHNR and CDR2 is FQNEAQ in the germline V gene (reference sequence). CDR3 region: CASSLEYHGSSYNEQFF. The CDR3 nucleotides are TGTGCCAGCAGCTTAGAATATCACGGGAGCTCCTACAATGAGCAGTTCTTC. Based on the CDR3 plus reference TRBV7-9 and TRBJ2-1, the full variable domain is DTGVSQNPRHKITKRGQNVTFRCDPISEHNRLYWYRQTLGQGPEFLTYFQNEAQLEKSRLLSDRFSAERPKGSFSTLEIQRTEQGDSAMYLCASSLEYHGSSYNEQFFGPGTRLTVL.

The rearrangement joins TRBV6-5 to TRBJ1-2; 7 bases fit TRBD1. Germline CDR1 and CDR2: MNHEY and SVGAGI. There are 14 residues in the CDR3. V lost 0 bases, J lost 4 bases, and 2 bases stayed unmatched. CDR3 protein: CASSYSGTAYGYTF. The DNA of the CDR3 is TGTGCCAGCAGTTACTCGGGGACAGCCTATGGCTACACCTTC.

A few counts support this clone. This chain connects TRBV19 to TRBJ1-4; 7 bases line up with TRBD1. From germline, CDR1 is LNHDA and CDR2 SQIVND (reference sequence). The CDR3 extends over 13 amino acids. V was clipped by 4 bases and J by 10 bases; unmatched bases: 6. The CDR3 loop reads CASSKDRAGKLFF. The CDR3 bases are TGTGCCAGTAGTAAAGACAGGGCTGGAAAACTGTTTTTT.

The chain links TRBV10-3 to TRBJ2-7, with D tentatively TRBD1 (6 bases). The CDR3 is 14 amino acids. Germline V gives CDR1 ENHRY, CDR2 SYGVKD. Trimming removed 3 bases at V and 4 bases at J, with 13 bases between. DNA for the CDR3: TGTGCCATCAGTGACGGACAGCGTATGTACGAGCAGTACTTC. It translates to CAISDGQRMYEQYF.

The rearrangement uses TRBV6-5 and TRBJ1-3; no reliable D call. CDR3 length equals 11 residues. Germline V gene lookup returns CDR1 MNHEY and CDR2 SVGAGI. Trimming stripped 8 bases from V and 3 bases from J, with 5 bases between. The CDR3 bases are TGTGCCAGCTCGCGTGGAAACACCATATATTTT. Its protein is CASSRGNTIYF.